The 30 T cell receptor beta chains below come from one sample, sequenced in a study of T-cell reconstitution after alpha-beta-depleted transplantation in children. During its preparation, the TCRbeta library received unique molecular identifiers. TCRdb fed the PCR reads into MiXCR, producing one record per CDR3 protein. The table includes fewer than 550,000 distinct CDR3 sequences, approximately 10% detected once. The sequences come from PBMCs, mostly from graft donor cells, collected 180 days after TCRalphabeta/CD19-depleted stem cell transplant. Receptor source: a female patient aged 2-15 years who had a stem cell transplant for aplastic anemia, so the T cells may come from the graft donor.

V gene TRBV7-2 combines with J gene TRBJ2-7, with 10 bases that match TRBD2. The J segment lost 3 bases and the V segment lost 0 bases, leaving 8 bases of the junction unmatched. Germline assignment: CDR1 SGHTA and CDR2 FQGNSA. This CDR3 comprises 17 residues. The CDR3 loop reads CASSLALASGSLYEQYF. Written as DNA, the CDR3 is TGTGCCAGCAGCTTAGCGCTGGCTAGCGGGAGTCTCTACGAGCAGTACTTC.

This sequence joins TRBV9 and TRBJ2-3; perhaps TRBD2 as D (6 bases). With 0 bases removed from V and 6 bases from J, the gap between germline ends came to 14 bases. Germline CDR1 and CDR2: SGDLS and YYNGEE. This CDR3 spans 15 amino acids. CDR3 residues: CASSVGGREKDTQYF. The CDR3 region has the DNA TGTGCCAGCAGCGTAGGTGGACGGGAGAAGGATACGCAGTATTTT.

V and J are TRBV29-1 and TRBJ2-1; TRBD2 matches at 10 bases. V was pared by 3 bases and J by 0 bases, with 5 bases of the junction left unmatched. The CDR3 contains 16 residues. The germline CDR1 and CDR2 sequences are SQVTM and ANQGSEA. The CDR3 DNA follows: TGCAGCGTTGAGCGACTAGCGGGTGCCTCCTACAATGAGCAGTTCTTC. The encoded protein is CSVERLAGASYNEQFF.

The chain carries TRBV5-8 and TRBJ1-1, with D unclear. V was clipped by 0 bases and J by 6 bases, with 6 bases between them. The V gene's germline CDR1 is SGHTS and CDR2 YDEGEE. The CDR3 totals 12 residues. The CDR3 sequence is CASSLVVAEAFF. CDR3 nucleotide sequence: TGTGCCAGCAGCTTGGTGGTGGCTGAAGCTTTCTTT.

DNA for the CDR3: TGTGCCAGCAGACCTACTGGGGCAGGGAACACTGAAGCTTTCTTT. As protein: CASRPTGAGNTEAFF. This chain connects TRBV12-3 or TRBV12-4 to TRBJ1-1, with TRBD1 as a possible D gene (5 bases). Trimming stripped 6 bases from V and 1 base from J, with 15 bases between. This CDR3 comprises 15 residues.

The rearrangement links TRBV30 to TRBJ2-1; TRBD2 matches at 8 bases. J was trimmed by 9 bases and V by 0 bases; bases with no gene match: 4. This CDR3 has 13 residues. CDR1 is GTSNPN and CDR2 is SVGIG in the germline V gene (reference sequence). The CDR3 sequence: CAWSVSREGEQFF. CDR3 sequence (DNA): TGTGCCTGGAGTGTTTCCCGGGAGGGTGAGCAGTTCTTC.

This clonotype has more than one count but fewer than ten. The V and J genes are TRBV7-2 and TRBJ1-2; D ambiguous. Germline V CDR1 and CDR2: SGHTA, FQGNSA. The CDR3 is 14 residues long. V lost 1 base to trimming and J lost 5 bases, with 11 bases between them. This chain's CDR3 is CASSLVSGGYGYTF. Here the CDR3 DNA reads TGTGCCAGCAGCTTAGTTTCGGGAGGTTATGGCTACACCTTC. Drawing the rest from reference TRBV7-2 and TRBJ1-2, the complete variable domain is GAGVSQSPSNKVTEKGKDVELRCDPISGHTALYWYRQSLGQGLEFLIYFQGNSAPDKSGLPSDRFSAERTGGSVSTLTIQRTQQEDSAVYLCASSLVSGGYGYTFGSGTRLTVV.

The CDR3, as DNA: TGTGCCAGCAGTTACTCATCACAGGGGCGGGATACGCAGTATTTT. Translating gives CASSYSSQGRDTQYF. The V call is TRBV6-5, the J call TRBJ2-3, with TRBD1 identical over 7 bases. V was pared by 0 bases and J by 6 bases, with 6 bases of the junction left unmatched. The CDR3 totals 15 residues. Per germline, CDR1 MNHEY and CDR2 SVGAGI.

This clonotype was detected many times. V gene TRBV5-1 combines with J gene TRBJ1-2; no firm D call. Germline lookup yields CDR1 SGHRS and CDR2 YFSETQ. This CDR3 has 15 residues. V was pared by 0 bases and J by 0 bases, with 9 bases between. The CDR3, as DNA: TGCGCCAGCAGCTTGGAAATTCGTGCTAACTATGGCTACACCTTC. This sequence encodes CASSLEIRANYGYTF.

This clonotype was counted many times. This chain links TRBV4-3 with TRBJ1-1; D is unresolved. Trimming removed 4 bases at V and 4 bases at J, with 13 bases between. CDR3 size: 14 residues. Germline loops: CDR1 LGHNA, CDR2 YSLEER. CDR3: CASSPRGGVTEAFF. The CDR3 nucleotides are TGCGCCAGCAGCCCCCGCGGTGGGGTCACTGAAGCTTTCTTT.

This clonotype was seen more than once but under ten times. The rearrangement joins TRBV5-1 to TRBJ1-4; a possible D gene is TRBD1 (5 bases). V shed 4 bases and J shed 0 bases, with 7 bases lying between them. The CDR3 contains 14 residues. Germline CDR1 and CDR2: SGHRS and YFSETQ. CDR3 sequence (DNA): TGCGCCAGCAGCGTCAGGGCAACTAATGAAAAACTGTTTTTT. It encodes CASSVRATNEKLFF.

This clonotype was seen at least ten times. The V call is TRBV12-3 or TRBV12-4, the J call TRBJ1-2; 12 bases map to TRBD1. After removal of 4 bases from V and 3 bases from J, the junction contained 3 bases not matched to a gene. The CDR3 is 15 amino acids. CDR3 DNA: TGTGCCAGCAGTTCGGGACAGGGGGCCTACTATGGCTACACCTTC. This encodes CASSSGQGAYYGYTF.

This clonotype was detected only a few times. The V and J genes are TRBV7-9 and TRBJ2-3; tentatively, D is TRBD1 (6 bases). V lost 1 base and J lost 0, with 11 bases in between. The CDR3 totals 16 residues. Germline-derived CDR1 and CDR2 are SEHNR and FQNEAQ (reference sequence). DNA of the CDR3: TGTGCCAGCAGCTTAGATTGGGGGCCTAGCACAGATACGCAGTATTTT. Its protein is CASSLDWGPSTDTQYF.

The chain links TRBV2 to TRBJ1-4; D gene ambiguous. V dropped 8 bases and J dropped 2 bases, with 3 bases sitting between them. This CDR3 region has 11 residues. The V gene's germline CDR1 is SNHLY and CDR2 FYNNEI. The CDR3 is CASATNEKLFF. In DNA, the CDR3 is TGTGCCAGCGCGACTAATGAAAAACTGTTTTTT. The full variable domain, with the rest looked up from reference TRBV2 and TRBJ1-4, is EPEVTQTPSHQVTQMGQEVILRCVPISNHLYFYWYRQILGQKVEFLVSFYNNEISEKSEIFDDQFSVERPDGSNFTLKIRSTKLEDSAMYFCASATNEKLFFGSGTQLSVL.

The chain combines TRBV28 with TRBJ2-7; 8 bases align to TRBD1. The CDR3 covers 11 residues. V shed 5 bases, J shed 8 bases, and the junction held 2 bases outside the gene matches. CDR1 is MDHEN, CDR2 SYDVKM, per germline. The CDR3 DNA follows: TGTGCCAGCAGTGACAGGGGCAAGCAGTACTTC. Translated, it gives CASSDRGKQYF.

This clonotype was seen a few times. This chain connects TRBV28 to TRBJ2-3; D possibly corresponds to TRBD2 (6 bases). The germline V gene encodes CDR1 MDHEN and CDR2 SYDVKM. The CDR3 loop spans 13 amino acids. Between the trimmed V and J ends, which lost 6 bases and 6 bases, there was a span of 13 bases. The DNA for the CDR3 is TGTGCCAGCAGCCACCGTCGGGGGGATACGCAGTATTTT. This translates into CASSHRRGDTQYF.

The rearrangement joins TRBV6-2 or TRBV6-3 to TRBJ2-2; TRBD1 matches at 8 bases. Germline V gene data show CDR1 as MNHEY and CDR2 as SVGEGT. With V trimmed by 6 bases and J by 1 base, 7 bases remained unmatched. The CDR3 totals 16 residues. CDR3 sequence reads: CASSKTGTGNTGELFF. CDR3 bases: TGTGCCAGCAGCAAGACCGGGACAGGGAACACCGGGGAGCTGTTTTTT.

This clonotype was recorded at least ten times. This sequence joins TRBV5-1 and TRBJ2-1; 7 positions agree with TRBD2. With 4 bases clipped from V and 4 bases from J, the junction kept 5 bases outside the gene matches. Per the germline V gene, CDR1 is SGHRS and CDR2 is YFSETQ. CDR3 length: 14 amino acids. The CDR3 nucleotides are TGCGCCAGCAGCGCGGGACTAAGATACAATGAGCAGTTCTTC. Encoded protein: CASSAGLRYNEQFF.

In its sample, this clonotype was seen a few times. The chain combines TRBV12-3 or TRBV12-4 with TRBJ1-5; D is uncertain. This CDR3 contains 14 residues. V was clipped by 8 bases and J by 7 bases, with 18 bases between them. In DNA form, the CDR3 reads TGTGCCAGCGCCAGTATCCCGCCGGGACAGCCCCAGCATTTT. Translated: CASASIPPGQPQHF.

This chain uses TRBV5-1 with TRBJ2-1; D gene ambiguous. V gave up 1 base and J gave up 5 bases, with 13 bases separating them. The CDR3 runs to 15 residues. Germline V gives CDR1 SGHRS, CDR2 YFSETQ. The CDR3 protein is CASSLWAASDNEQFF. In DNA form, the CDR3 reads TGCGCCAGCAGCTTGTGGGCCGCCAGTGACAATGAGCAGTTCTTC.

V usage is TRBV4-1 and J usage is TRBJ2-1; 10 bases fit TRBD2. This CDR3 is 15 amino acids long. J lost 4 bases, V lost 10 bases, and 10 bases had no gene match. Germline lookup yields CDR1 MGHRA and CDR2 YSYEKL. The CDR3 is CATGRLAGGYNEQFF. The CDR3 nucleotides read TGCGCCACCGGGCGCTTAGCGGGAGGATACAATGAGCAGTTCTTC.

This clonotype was seen just once. The rearrangement joins TRBV4-2 to TRBJ2-6; 8 bases are shared with TRBD2. The V gene end was trimmed by 8 bases and the J gene end by 0 bases; junction bases not matched to a gene: 6. Germline V lookup: CDR1 LGHNA, CDR2 YNFKEQ. The length of the CDR3 is 16 residues. The CDR3, as DNA: TGTGCCAGCGGATCGGGGGGGACCTCTGGGGCCAACGTCCTGACTTTC. Its protein is CASGSGGTSGANVLTF.

The rearrangement links TRBV2 to TRBJ2-1; D unresolved. Germline V gene sequence: CDR1 SNHLY, CDR2 FYNNEI. The CDR3 has 12 residues. V lost 6 bases and J 6 bases, leaving 9 bases between the germline ends. The CDR3 loop reads CASRVTRNEQFF. DNA for the CDR3: TGTGCCAGCAGAGTAACTCGCAATGAGCAGTTCTTC.

This clonotype has a count of ten or more. The chain couples TRBV4-3 to TRBJ2-7, with 9 bases lining up with TRBD1. This CDR3 has 15 amino acids. J was trimmed by 1 base and V by 1 base; bases with no gene match: 2. CDR1 and CDR2 (germline): LGHNA, YSLEER. The CDR3 here is CASSQGTGASYEQYV. Here the CDR3 DNA reads TGCGCCAGCAGCCAAGGGACAGGGGCTTCCTACGAGCAGTACGTC.

This sequence joins TRBV25-1 and TRBJ2-1; D possibly uses TRBD1 or TRBD2 (5 bases each). The V end was cut by 4 bases, the J end by 8 bases, with 15 bases between. Germline V lookup: CDR1 MGHDK, CDR2 SYGVNS. The CDR3 runs 14 residues. CDR3 sequence: CASSAYIQGDEQFF. In DNA, the CDR3 is TGTGCCAGCAGTGCCTACATCCAGGGAGATGAGCAGTTCTTC. Together with reference TRBV25-1 and TRBJ2-1, the CDR3 gives the full variable domain: EADIYQTPRYLVIGTGKKITLECSQTMGHDKMYWYQQDPGMELHLIHYSYGVNSTEKGDLSSESTVSRIRTEHFPLTLESARPSHTSQYLCASSAYIQGDEQFFGPGTRLTVL.

The chain has TRBV15 and TRBJ2-1, with a possible D match to TRBD2 (6 bases). The CDR3 totals 17 residues. Trimming removed 1 base from V and 2 bases from J, with 15 bases in between. CDR1 is LNHNV, CDR2 YYDKDF, per germline (reference sequence). The CDR3 bases are TGTGCCACCAGCAGAGGGGTTCGGGAGAGTCCCTACAATGAGCAGTTCTTC. As protein: CATSRGVRESPYNEQFF.

This clonotype was seen only a few times. The chain carries TRBV15 and TRBJ1-1; D possibly corresponds to TRBD1 (6 bases). Germline V lookup: CDR1 LNHNV, CDR2 YYDKDF (reference sequence). V was pared by 2 bases and J by 4 bases, with 17 bases between. The CDR3 is 16 residues long. The CDR3 DNA reads as TGTGCCACCAGCAGAAGACAGGCTCCGCGAGGCACTGAAGCTTTCTTT. This translates into CATSRRQAPRGTEAFF. Variable domain in full (rest from reference TRBV15 and TRBJ1-1): DAMVIQNPRYQVTQFGKPVTLSCSQTLNHNVMYWYQQKSSQAPKLLFHYYDKDFNNEADTPDNFQSRRPNTSFCFLDIRSPGLGDTAMYLCATSRRQAPRGTEAFFGQGTRLTVV.

This clonotype has more than one count but fewer than ten. The chain carries TRBV7-2 and TRBJ2-5, with 16 bases that match TRBD2. Germline-derived CDR1 and CDR2 are SGHTA and FQGNSA. This CDR3 has 18 amino acids. V lost 0 bases, J lost 4 bases, and 5 bases stayed unmatched. This CDR3 reads CASSLAGLAGGPRETQYF. The CDR3 region has the DNA TGTGCCAGCAGCTTAGCGGGACTAGCGGGAGGGCCGCGAGAGACCCAGTACTTC.

This clonotype was recorded at least ten times. The chain links TRBV3-1 to TRBJ1-5, with D unresolved. Germline-derived CDR1 and CDR2 are LGHDT and YNNKEL (reference sequence). This CDR3 contains 15 residues. V was clipped by 3 bases and J by 0 bases, with 9 bases between them. This CDR3 reads CASSHTENSNQPQHF. The CDR3 coding sequence is TGTGCCAGCAGCCATACAGAGAATAGCAATCAGCCCCAGCATTTT.

This clonotype was picked up a small number of times. The genes are TRBV19 and TRBJ2-1; D is ambiguous. The CDR3 runs 12 residues. Germline assignment: CDR1 LNHDA and CDR2 SQIVND (reference sequence). V dropped 3 bases and J dropped 7 bases, with 7 bases sitting between them. CDR3 sequence (DNA): TGTGCCAGTAGTATTCCCCAGAATGAGCAGTTCTTC. Translating it yields CASSIPQNEQFF.